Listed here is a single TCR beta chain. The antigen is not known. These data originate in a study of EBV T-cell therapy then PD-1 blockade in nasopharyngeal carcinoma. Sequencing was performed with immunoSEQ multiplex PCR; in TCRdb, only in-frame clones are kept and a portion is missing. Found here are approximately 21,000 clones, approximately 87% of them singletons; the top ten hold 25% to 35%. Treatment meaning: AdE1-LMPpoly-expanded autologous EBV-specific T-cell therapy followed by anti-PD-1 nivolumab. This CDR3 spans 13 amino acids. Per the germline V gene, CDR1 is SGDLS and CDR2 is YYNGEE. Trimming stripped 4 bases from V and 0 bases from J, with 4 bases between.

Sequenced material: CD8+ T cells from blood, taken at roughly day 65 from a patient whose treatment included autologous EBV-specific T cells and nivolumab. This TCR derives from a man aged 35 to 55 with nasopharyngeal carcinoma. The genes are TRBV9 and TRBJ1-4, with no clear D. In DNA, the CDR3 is TGTGCCAGCAGCCCAGCAACTAATGAAAAACTGTTTTTT. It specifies CASSPATNEKLFF.